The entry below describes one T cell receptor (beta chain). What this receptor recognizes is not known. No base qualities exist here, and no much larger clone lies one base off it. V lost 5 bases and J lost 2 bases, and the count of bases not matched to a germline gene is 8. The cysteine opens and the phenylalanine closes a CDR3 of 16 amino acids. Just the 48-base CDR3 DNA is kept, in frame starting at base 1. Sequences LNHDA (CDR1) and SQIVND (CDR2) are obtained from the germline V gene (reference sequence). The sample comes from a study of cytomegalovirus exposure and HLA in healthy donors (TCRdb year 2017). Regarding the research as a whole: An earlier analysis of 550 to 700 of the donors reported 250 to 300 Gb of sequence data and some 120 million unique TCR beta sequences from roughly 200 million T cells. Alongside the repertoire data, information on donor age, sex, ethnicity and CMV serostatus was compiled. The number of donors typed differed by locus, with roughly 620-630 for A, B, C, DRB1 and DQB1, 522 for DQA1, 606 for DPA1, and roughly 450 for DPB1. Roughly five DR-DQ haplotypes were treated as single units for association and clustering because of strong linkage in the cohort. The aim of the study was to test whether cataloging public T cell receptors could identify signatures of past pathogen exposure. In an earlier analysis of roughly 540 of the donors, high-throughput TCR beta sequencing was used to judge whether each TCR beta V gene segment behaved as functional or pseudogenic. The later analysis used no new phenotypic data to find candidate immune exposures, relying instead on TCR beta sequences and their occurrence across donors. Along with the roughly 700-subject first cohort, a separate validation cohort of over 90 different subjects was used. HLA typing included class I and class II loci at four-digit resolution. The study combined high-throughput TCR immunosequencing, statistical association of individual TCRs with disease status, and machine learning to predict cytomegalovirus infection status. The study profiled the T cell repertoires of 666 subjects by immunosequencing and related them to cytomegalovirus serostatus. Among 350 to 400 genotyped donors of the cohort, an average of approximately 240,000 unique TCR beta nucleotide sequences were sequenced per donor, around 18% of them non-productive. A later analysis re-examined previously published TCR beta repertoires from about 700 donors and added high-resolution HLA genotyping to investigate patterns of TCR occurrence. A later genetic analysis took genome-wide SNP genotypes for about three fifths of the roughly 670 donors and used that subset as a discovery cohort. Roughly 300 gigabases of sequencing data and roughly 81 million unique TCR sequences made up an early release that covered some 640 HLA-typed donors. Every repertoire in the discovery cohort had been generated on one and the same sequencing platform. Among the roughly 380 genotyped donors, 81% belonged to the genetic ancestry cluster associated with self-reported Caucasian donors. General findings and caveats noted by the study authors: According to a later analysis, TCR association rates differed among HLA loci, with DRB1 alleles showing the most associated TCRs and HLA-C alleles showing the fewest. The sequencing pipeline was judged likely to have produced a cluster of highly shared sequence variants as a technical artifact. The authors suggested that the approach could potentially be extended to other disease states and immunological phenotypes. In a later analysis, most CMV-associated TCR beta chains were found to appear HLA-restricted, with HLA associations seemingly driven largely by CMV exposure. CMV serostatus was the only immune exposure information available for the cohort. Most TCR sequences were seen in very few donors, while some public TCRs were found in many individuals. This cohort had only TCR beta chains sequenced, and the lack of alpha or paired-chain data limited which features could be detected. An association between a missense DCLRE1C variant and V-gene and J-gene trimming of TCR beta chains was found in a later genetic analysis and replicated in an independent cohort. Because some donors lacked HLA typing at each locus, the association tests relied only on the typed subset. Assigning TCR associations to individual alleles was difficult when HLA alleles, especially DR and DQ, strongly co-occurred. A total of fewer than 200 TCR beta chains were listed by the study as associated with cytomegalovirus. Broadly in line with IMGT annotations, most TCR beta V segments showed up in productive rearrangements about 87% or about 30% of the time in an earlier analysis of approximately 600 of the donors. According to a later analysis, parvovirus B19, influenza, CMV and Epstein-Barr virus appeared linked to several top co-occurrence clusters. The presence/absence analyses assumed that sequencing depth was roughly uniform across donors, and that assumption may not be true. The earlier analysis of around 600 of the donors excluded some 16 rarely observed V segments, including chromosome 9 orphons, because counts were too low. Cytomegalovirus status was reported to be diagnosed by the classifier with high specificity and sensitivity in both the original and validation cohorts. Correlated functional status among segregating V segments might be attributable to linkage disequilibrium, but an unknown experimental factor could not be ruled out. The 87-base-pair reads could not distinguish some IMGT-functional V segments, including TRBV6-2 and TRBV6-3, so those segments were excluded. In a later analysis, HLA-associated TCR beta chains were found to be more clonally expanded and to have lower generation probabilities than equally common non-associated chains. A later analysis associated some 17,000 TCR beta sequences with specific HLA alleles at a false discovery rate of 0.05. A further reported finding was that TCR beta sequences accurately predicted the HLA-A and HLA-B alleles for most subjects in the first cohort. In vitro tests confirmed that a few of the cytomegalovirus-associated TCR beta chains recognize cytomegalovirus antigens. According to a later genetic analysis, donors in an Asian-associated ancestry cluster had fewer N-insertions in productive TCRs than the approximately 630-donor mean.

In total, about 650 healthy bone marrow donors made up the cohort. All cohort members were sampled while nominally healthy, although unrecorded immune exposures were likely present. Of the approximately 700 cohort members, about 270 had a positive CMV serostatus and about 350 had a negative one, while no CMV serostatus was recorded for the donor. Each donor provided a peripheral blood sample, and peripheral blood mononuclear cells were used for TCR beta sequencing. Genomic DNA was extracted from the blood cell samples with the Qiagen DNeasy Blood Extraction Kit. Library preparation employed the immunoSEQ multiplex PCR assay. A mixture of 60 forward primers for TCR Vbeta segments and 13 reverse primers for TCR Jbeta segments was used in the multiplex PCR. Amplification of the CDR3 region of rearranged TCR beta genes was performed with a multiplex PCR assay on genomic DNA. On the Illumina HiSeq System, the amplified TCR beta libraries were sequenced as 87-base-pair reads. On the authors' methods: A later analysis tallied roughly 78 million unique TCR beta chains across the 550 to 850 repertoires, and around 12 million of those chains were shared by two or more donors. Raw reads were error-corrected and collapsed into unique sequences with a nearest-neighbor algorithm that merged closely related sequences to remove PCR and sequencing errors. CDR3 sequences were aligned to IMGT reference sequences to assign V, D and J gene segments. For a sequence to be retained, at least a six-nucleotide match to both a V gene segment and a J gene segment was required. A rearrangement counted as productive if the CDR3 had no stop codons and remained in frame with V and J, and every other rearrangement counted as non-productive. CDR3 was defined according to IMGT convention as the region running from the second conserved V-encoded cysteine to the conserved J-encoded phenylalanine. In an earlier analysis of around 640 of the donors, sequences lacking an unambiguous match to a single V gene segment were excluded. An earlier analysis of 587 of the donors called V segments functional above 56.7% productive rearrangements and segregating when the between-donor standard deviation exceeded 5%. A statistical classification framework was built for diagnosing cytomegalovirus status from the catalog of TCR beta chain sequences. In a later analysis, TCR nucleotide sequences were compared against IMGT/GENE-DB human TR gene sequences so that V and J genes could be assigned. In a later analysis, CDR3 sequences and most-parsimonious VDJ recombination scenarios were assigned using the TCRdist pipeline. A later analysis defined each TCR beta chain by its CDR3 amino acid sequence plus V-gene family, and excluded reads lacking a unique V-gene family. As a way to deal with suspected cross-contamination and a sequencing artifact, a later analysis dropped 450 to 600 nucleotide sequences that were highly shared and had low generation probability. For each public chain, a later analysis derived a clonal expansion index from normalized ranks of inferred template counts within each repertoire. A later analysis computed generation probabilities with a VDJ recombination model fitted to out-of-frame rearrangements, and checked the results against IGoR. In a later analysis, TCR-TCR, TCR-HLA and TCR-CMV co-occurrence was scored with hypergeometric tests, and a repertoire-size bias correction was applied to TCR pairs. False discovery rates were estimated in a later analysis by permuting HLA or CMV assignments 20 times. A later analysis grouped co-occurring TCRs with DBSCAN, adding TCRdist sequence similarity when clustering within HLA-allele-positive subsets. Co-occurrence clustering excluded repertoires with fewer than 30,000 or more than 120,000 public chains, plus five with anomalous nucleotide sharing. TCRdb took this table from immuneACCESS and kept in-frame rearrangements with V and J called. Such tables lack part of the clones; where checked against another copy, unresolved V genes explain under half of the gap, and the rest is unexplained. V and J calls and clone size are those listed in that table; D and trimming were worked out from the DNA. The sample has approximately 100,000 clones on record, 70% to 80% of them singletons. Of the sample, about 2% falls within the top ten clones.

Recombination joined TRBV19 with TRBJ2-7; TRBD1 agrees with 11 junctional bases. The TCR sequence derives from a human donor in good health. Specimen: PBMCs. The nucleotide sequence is TGTGCCAGTAGTGTAACCGGGACAGGGGGGGCCTACGAGCAGTACTTC. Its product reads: CASSVTGTGGAYEQYF.